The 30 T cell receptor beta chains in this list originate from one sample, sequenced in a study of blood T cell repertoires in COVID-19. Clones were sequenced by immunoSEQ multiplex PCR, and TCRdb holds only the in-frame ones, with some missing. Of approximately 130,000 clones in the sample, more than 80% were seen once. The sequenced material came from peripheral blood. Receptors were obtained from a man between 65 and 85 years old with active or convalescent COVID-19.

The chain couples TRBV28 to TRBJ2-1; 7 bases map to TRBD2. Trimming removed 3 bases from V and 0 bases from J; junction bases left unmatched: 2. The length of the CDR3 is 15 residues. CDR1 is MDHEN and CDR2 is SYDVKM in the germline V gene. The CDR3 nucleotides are TGTGCCAGCAGTTTTGCGGGAGTCTCCTACAATGAGCAGTTCTTC. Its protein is CASSFAGVSYNEQFF.

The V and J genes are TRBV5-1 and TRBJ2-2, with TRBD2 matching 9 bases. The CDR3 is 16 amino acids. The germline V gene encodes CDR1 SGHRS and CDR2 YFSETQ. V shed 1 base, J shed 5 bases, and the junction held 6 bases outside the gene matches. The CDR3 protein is CASSLSAGGMTGELFF. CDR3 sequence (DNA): TGCGCCAGCAGCTTGTCAGCGGGAGGAATGACCGGGGAGCTGTTTTTT.

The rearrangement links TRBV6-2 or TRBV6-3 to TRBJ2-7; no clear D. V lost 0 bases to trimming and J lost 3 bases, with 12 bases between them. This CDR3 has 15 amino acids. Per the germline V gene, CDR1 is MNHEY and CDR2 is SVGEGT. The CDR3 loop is CASSYSRAGDYEQYF. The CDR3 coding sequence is TGTGCCAGCAGTTACTCGAGAGCTGGTGACTACGAGCAGTACTTC.

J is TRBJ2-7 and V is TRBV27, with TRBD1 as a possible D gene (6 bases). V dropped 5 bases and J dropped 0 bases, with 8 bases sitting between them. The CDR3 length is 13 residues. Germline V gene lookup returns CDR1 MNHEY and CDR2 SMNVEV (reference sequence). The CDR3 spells CASSPDSSYEQYF. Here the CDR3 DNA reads TGTGCCAGCAGTCCGGACAGCTCCTACGAGCAGTACTTC.

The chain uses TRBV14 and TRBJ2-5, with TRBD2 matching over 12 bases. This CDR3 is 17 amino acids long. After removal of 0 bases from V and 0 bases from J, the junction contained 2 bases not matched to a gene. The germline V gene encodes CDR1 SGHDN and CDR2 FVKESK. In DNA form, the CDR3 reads TGTGCCAGCAGCCAAGAAACTAGCGGGAGGTACCAAGAGACCCAGTACTTC. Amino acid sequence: CASSQETSGRYQETQYF.

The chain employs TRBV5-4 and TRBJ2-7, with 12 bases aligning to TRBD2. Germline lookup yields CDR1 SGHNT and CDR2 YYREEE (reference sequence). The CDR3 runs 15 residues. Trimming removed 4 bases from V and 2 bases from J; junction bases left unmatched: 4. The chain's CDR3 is CASSPGLAGAYEQYF. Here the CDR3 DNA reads TGTGCCAGCAGCCCGGGACTAGCGGGCGCCTACGAGCAGTACTTC.

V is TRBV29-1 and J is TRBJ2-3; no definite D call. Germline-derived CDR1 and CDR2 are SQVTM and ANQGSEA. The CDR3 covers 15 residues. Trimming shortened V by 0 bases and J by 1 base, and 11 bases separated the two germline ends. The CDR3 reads CSVEEPVQRTDTQYF. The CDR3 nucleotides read TGCAGCGTTGAAGAGCCCGTACAGCGCACAGATACGCAGTATTTT.

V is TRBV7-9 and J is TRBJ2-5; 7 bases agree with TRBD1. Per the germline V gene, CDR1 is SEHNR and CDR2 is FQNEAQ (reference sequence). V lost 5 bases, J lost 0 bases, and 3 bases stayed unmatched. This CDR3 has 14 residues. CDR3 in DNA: TGTGCCAGCAGCCGAGACAGGGACCAAGAGACCCAGTACTTC. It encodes CASSRDRDQETQYF.

The CDR3 loop is CASSFLGLAGVVDEQFF. CDR3 coding DNA: TGTGCCAGCAGCTTCTTGGGTCTAGCGGGAGTGGTGGATGAGCAGTTCTTC. The V gene is TRBV7-8, the J gene TRBJ2-1, with 10 bases matching TRBD2. The CDR3 is made up of 17 amino acids. Germline V gives CDR1 SGHVS, CDR2 FQNEAQ. Trimming removed 3 bases from V and 8 bases from J; junction bases left unmatched: 13.

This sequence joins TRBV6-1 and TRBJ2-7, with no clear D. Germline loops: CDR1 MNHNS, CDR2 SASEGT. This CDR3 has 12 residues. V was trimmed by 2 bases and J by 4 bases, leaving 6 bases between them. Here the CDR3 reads CASSETEYEQYF. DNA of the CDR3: TGTGCCAGCAGTGAAACAGAATACGAGCAGTACTTC.

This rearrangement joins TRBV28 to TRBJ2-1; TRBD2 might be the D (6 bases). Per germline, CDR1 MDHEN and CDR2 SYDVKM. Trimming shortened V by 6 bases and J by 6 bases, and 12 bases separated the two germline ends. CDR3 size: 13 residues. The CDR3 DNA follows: TGTGCCAGCAGCCACGGGACTTTCAATGAGCAGTTCTTC. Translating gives CASSHGTFNEQFF.

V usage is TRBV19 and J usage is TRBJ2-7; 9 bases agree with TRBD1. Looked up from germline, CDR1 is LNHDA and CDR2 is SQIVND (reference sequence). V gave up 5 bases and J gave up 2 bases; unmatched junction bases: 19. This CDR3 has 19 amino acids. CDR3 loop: CASSPYVINPGQGTYEQYF. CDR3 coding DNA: TGTGCCAGTAGTCCTTATGTAATCAATCCGGGACAGGGAACCTACGAGCAGTACTTC.

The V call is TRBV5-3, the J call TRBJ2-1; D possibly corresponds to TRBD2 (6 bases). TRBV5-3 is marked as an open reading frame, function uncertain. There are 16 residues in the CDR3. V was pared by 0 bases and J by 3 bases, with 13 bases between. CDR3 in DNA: TGTGCCAGAAGCTTGGGCGGGGCTATCAACTACAATGAGCAGTTCTTC. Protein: CARSLGGAINYNEQFF.

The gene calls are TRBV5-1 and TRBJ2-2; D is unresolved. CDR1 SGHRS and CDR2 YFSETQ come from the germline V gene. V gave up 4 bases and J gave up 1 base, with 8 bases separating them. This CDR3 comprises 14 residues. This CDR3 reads CASSRPGNTGELFF. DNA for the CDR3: TGCGCCAGCAGCAGACCAGGGAACACCGGGGAGCTGTTTTTT.

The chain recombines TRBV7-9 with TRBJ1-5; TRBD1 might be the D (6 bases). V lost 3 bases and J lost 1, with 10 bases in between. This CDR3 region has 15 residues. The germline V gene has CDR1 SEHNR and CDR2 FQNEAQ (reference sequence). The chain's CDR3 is CASSFGQTSNQPQHF. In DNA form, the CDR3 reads TGTGCCAGCAGCTTCGGACAGACAAGCAATCAGCCCCAGCATTTT.

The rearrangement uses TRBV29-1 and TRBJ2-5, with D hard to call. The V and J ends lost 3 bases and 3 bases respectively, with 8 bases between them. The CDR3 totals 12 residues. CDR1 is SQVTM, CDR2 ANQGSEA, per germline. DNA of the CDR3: TGCAGCGTTGATGGCGGAGAAGAGACCCAGTACTTC. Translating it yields CSVDGGEETQYF. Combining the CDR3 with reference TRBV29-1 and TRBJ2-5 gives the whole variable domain SAVISQKPSRDICQRGTSLTIQCQVDSQVTMMFWYRQQPGQSLTLIATANQGSEATYESGFVIDKFPISRPNLTFSTLTVSNMSPEDSSIYLCSVDGGEETQYFGPGTRLLVL.

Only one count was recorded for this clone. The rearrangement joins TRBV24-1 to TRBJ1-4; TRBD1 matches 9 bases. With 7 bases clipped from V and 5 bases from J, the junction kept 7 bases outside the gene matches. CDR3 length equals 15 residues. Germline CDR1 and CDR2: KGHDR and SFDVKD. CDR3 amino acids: CATSLGQGSNEKLFF. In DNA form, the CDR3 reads TGTGCCACCAGCCTGGGACAGGGATCCAATGAAAAACTGTTTTTT.

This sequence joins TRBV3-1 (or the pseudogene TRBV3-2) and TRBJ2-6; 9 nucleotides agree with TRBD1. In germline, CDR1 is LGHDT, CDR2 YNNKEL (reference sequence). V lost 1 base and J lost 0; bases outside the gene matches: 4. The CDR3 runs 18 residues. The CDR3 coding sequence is TGTGCCAGCAGCCAAGTAGGGACAGGGACCTCTGGGGCCAACGTCCTGACTTTC. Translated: CASSQVGTGTSGANVLTF.

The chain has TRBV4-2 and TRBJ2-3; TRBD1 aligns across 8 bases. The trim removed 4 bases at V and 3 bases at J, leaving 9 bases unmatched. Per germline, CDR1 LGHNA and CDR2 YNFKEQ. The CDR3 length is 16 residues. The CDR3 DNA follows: TGTGCCAGCAGCCTCGGGGCGACAGGGGCGACAGATACGCAGTATTTT. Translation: CASSLGATGATDTQYF.

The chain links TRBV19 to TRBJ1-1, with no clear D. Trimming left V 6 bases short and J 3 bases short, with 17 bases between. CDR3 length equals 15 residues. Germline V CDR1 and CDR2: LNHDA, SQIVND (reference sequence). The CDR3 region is CASRPSRRSDTEAFF. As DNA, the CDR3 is TGTGCCAGTAGACCCTCGCGGCGCTCGGACACTGAAGCTTTCTTT.

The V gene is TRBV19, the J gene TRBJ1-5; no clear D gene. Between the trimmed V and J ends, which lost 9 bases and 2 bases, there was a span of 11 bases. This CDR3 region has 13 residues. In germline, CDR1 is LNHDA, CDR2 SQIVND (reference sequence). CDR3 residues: CASAHGGNQPQHF. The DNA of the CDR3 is TGTGCCAGCGCCCACGGGGGCAATCAGCCCCAGCATTTT.

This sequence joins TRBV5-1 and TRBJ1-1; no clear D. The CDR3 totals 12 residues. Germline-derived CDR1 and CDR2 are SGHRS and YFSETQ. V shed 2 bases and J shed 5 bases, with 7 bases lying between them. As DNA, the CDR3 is TGCGCCAGCAGCTTTGAGGGTACTGAAGCTTTCTTT. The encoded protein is CASSFEGTEAFF.

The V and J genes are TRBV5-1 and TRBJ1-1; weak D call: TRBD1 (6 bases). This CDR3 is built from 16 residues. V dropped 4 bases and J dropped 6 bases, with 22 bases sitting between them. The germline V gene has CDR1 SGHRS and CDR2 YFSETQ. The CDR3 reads CASSPEWGRPEAEAFF. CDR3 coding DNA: TGCGCCAGCAGCCCGGAGTGGGGGCGCCCGGAGGCTGAAGCTTTCTTT.

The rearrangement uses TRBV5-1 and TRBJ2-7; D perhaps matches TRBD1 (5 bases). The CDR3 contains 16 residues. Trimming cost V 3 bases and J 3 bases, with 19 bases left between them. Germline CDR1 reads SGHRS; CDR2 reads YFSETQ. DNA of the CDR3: TGCGCCAGCAGCTATGAACAGGCTCCGCTGCACTACGAGCAGTACTTC. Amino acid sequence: CASSYEQAPLHYEQYF.

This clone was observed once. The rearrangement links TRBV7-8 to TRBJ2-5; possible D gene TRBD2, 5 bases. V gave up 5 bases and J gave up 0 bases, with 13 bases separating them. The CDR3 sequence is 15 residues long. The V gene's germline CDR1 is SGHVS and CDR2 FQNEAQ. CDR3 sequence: CASSPSGGYQETQYF. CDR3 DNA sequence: TGTGCCAGCAGCCCTTCGGGCGGGTACCAAGAGACCCAGTACTTC.

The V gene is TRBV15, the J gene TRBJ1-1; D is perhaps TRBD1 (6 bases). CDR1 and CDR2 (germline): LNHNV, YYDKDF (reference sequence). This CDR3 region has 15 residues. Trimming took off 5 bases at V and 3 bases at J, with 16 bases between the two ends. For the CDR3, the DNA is TGTGCCACCAGCGCGTCGTTCCAGGGGTACACTGAAGCTTTCTTT. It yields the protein CATSASFQGYTEAFF.

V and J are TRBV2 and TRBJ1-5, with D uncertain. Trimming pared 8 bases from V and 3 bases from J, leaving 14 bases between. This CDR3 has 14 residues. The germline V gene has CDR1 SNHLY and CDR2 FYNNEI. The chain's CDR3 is CASQALANNQPQHF. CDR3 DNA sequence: TGTGCCAGCCAGGCGCTAGCCAACAATCAGCCCCAGCATTTT.

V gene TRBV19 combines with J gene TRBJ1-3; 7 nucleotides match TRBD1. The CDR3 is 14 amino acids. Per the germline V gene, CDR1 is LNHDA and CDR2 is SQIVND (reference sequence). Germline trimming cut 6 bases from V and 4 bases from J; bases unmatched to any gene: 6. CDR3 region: CASSLTGTGNTIYF. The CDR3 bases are TGTGCCAGTAGCCTGACAGGGACGGGAAACACCATATATTTT.

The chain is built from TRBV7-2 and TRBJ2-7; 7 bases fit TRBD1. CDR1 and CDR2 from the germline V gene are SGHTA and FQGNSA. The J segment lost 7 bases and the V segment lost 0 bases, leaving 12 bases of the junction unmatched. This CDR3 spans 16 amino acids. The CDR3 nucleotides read TGTGCCAGCAGCTTAGCGGGACAGTACATTAGGGGGGAGCAGTACTTC. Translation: CASSLAGQYIRGEQYF.

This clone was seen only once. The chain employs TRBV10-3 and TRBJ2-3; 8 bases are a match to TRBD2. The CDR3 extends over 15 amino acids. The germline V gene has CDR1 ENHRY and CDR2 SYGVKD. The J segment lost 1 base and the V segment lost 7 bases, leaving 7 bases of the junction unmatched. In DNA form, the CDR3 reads TGTGCCATCACTGCCCTAGCGGGCGGCACAGATACGCAGTATTTT. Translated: CAITALAGGTDTQYF.